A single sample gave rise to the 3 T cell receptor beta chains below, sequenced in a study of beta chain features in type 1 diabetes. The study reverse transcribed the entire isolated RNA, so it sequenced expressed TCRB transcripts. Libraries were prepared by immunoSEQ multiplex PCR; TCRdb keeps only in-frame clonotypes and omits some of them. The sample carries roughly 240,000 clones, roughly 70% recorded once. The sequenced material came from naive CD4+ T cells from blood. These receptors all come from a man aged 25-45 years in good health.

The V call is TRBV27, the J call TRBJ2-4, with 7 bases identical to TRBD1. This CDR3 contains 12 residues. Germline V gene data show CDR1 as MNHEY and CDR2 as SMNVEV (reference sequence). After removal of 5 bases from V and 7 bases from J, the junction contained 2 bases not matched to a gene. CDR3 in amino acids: CASSPRGNIQYF. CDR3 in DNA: TGTGCCAGCAGTCCCAGGGGGAACATTCAGTACTTC.

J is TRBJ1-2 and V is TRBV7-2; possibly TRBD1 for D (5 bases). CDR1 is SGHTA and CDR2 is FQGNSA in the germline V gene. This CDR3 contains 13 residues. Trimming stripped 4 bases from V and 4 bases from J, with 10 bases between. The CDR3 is CASSWDRGYGYTF. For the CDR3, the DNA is TGTGCCAGCAGCTGGGACCGCGGCTATGGCTACACCTTC.

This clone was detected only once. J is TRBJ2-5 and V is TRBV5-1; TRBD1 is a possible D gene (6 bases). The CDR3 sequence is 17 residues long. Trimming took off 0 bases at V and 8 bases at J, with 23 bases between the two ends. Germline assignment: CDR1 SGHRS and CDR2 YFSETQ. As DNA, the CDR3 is TGCGCCAGCAGCTTGGCCTTGACAGGATCCTCATCGGACACCCAGTACTTC. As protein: CASSLALTGSSSDTQYF.